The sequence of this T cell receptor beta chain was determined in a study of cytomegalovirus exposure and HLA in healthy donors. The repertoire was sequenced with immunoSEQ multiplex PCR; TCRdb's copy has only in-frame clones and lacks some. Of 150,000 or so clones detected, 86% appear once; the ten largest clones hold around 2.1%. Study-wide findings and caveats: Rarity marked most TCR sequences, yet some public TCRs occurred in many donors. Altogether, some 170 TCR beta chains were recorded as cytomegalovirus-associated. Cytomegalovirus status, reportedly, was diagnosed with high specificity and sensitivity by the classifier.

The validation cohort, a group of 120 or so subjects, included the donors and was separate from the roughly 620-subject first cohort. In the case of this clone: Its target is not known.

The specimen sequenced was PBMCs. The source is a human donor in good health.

The CDR3 protein is CASSETGHYGYTF. CDR3 DNA sequence: TGTGCCAGCAGTGAGACAGGGCACTATGGCTACACCTTC. J is TRBJ1-2 and V is TRBV28; 7 bases map to TRBD1. The ends lost 5 bases at V and 3 bases at J; junction bases unmatched: 3. CDR3 length equals 13 residues. Per the germline V gene, CDR1 is MDHEN and CDR2 is SYDVKM.